Below are 27 T cell receptor beta chains sequenced from a single sample in a study of blood T cell repertoires in COVID-19. Only in-frame clones appear in the TCRdb table, and some are missing; sequencing was by immunoSEQ multiplex PCR. The sample records about 300,000 clones, around four fifths being singletons. The sample taken for sequencing was peripheral blood. Source of these receptors: a woman aged 45-60 years with acute or convalescent COVID-19.

The V gene is TRBV18, the J gene TRBJ1-4; TRBD1 is a possible D gene (6 bases). The V end was cut by 4 bases, the J end by 1 base, with 7 bases between. Germline V CDR1 and CDR2: KGHSH, LQKENI. This CDR3 contains 14 residues. CDR3 nucleotides: TGTGCCAGCTCACAACAGGGAACTAATGAAAAACTGTTTTTT. As protein: CASSQQGTNEKLFF.

Concerning this clone itself: Other DNA sequences in the same sample also yield this CDR3. The chain links TRBV6-5 to TRBJ1-3; D gene uncertain. Germline CDR1 and CDR2: MNHEY and SVGAGI. This CDR3 contains 12 residues. Between the trimmed V and J ends, which lost 7 bases and 0 bases, there was a span of 4 bases. CDR3 loop: CASTSSGNTIYF. CDR3 in DNA: TGTGCCAGCACCAGCTCTGGAAACACCATATATTTT.

The V gene is TRBV2, the J gene TRBJ2-1; 11 positions match TRBD2. The V and J ends lost 8 bases and 1 base, in that order; junction bases with no gene match: 4. In germline, CDR1 is SNHLY, CDR2 FYNNEI. There are 15 residues in the CDR3. The CDR3 reads CASGGTSGSYNEQFF. CDR3 nucleotides: TGTGCCAGCGGTGGGACTAGCGGTTCCTACAATGAGCAGTTCTTC.

This clone was observed a few times. The V call is TRBV5-1, the J call TRBJ2-7; 7 nucleotides match TRBD1. After removal of 0 bases from V and 3 bases from J, the junction contained 6 bases not matched to a gene. The CDR3 covers 15 residues. The germline CDR1 and CDR2 sequences are SGHRS and YFSETQ. The CDR3 sequence is CASSLGATGSYEQYV. Written as DNA, the CDR3 is TGCGCCAGCAGCTTGGGGGCGACAGGGAGCTACGAGCAGTACGTC.

The chain employs TRBV10-3 and TRBJ2-1, with 9 positions matching TRBD1. V gave up 10 bases and J gave up 5 bases; unmatched junction bases: 15. Germline V gene lookup returns CDR1 ENHRY and CDR2 SYGVKD. The CDR3 length is 16 residues. The CDR3 bases are TGTGCCACCCGGTTGGGGGGGGGACAGGGTAACAATGAGCAGTTCTTC. This encodes CATRLGGGQGNNEQFF.

This rearrangement joins TRBV13 to TRBJ1-2, with 8 bases matching TRBD1. The CDR3 runs 17 residues. Germline assignment: CDR1 PRHDT and CDR2 FYEKMQ (reference sequence). V was clipped by 5 bases and J by 4 bases; unmatched bases: 15. As DNA, the CDR3 is TGTGCCAGCAGCCGATCATACGGGACAGGCCGTTCCTATGGCTACACCTTC. Its protein is CASSRSYGTGRSYGYTF.

The chain couples TRBV30 to TRBJ1-3; D call uncertain. Trimming removed 0 bases from V and 0 bases from J, with 6 bases in between. Germline CDR1 reads GTSNPN; CDR2 reads SVGIG (reference sequence). The CDR3 totals 14 residues. The chain's CDR3 is CAWSVSRSGNTIYF. The CDR3, as DNA: TGTGCCTGGAGTGTATCCCGCTCTGGAAACACCATATATTTT.

As concerns this clone: One end of the junction is discordant with germline, which a read error may explain. V is TRBV30 and J is TRBJ1-2; D is unresolved. The germline CDR1 and CDR2 sequences are GTSNPN and SVGIG (reference sequence). The CDR3 contains 11 residues. The CDR3 DNA reads as TGTGCCGGGAGGAGGGACTATGGCTACACCTTC. This codes for CAGRRDYGYTF.

In this sample, this clone turned up a few times. This sequence joins TRBV6-5 and TRBJ2-3; 9 bases line up with TRBD1. V lost 6 bases and J lost 3; bases outside the gene matches: 1. This CDR3 is 13 amino acids long. CDR1 is MNHEY, CDR2 SVGAGI, per germline. CDR3 DNA sequence: TGTGCCAGCAGCGACAGGGGGACAGATACGCAGTATTTT. Amino acids: CASSDRGTDTQYF.

With regard to this clone: Other nucleotide sequences in the sample specify the same CDR3. The J gene is TRBJ2-1, the V gene TRBV19, with 13 bases matching TRBD2. Germline-derived CDR1 and CDR2 are LNHDA and SQIVND (reference sequence). This CDR3 has 16 amino acids. Losses at the gene ends were 5 bases for V and 1 base for J; bases not matched to a gene: 2. This chain's CDR3 is CASSVTSGGSYNEQFF. The CDR3 DNA reads as TGTGCCAGTAGTGTGACTAGCGGGGGGTCCTACAATGAGCAGTTCTTC. The variable domain in full, with the rest retrieved from reference TRBV19 and TRBJ2-1, is DGGITQSPKYLFRKEGQNVTLSCEQNLNHDAMYWYRQDPGQGLRLIYYSQIVNDFQKGDIAEGYSVSREKKESFPLTVTSAQKNPTAFYLCASSVTSGGSYNEQFFGPGTRLTVL.

This chain joins TRBV5-1 and TRBJ1-2; 9 bases line up with TRBD1. CDR1 is SGHRS, CDR2 YFSETQ, per germline. The CDR3 has 16 residues. V shed 6 bases and J 7 bases; nucleotides not matched to a gene: 16. DNA for the CDR3: TGCGCCAGCACCTTATCCCTCTCCGGGACAGGGTTTGGCTACACCTTC. This gives the protein CASTLSLSGTGFGYTF.

This clone was picked up a small number of times. The rearrangement uses TRBV6-1 and TRBJ2-5; the D gene is possibly TRBD1 (6 bases). Trimming took 1 base from V and 1 from J, leaving 10 bases between them. This CDR3 is built from 15 residues. Germline CDR1 and CDR2: MNHNS and SASEGT. CDR3: CASSEEVGGQETQYF. CDR3 in DNA: TGTGCCAGCAGTGAAGAGGTAGGGGGCCAAGAGACCCAGTACTTC.

This clone was observed a few times. The J gene is TRBJ1-1, the V gene TRBV19; D is unresolved. CDR1 LNHDA and CDR2 SQIVND come from the germline V gene (reference sequence). V was trimmed by 4 bases and J by 5 bases, leaving 11 bases between them. This CDR3 has 13 amino acids. The CDR3 sequence is CASSKEIETEAFF. The CDR3 coding sequence is TGTGCCAGTAGTAAGGAGATAGAAACTGAAGCTTTCTTT.

The chain has TRBV19 and TRBJ1-1, with D perhaps matching TRBD1 (5 bases). The V and J ends lost 7 bases and 8 bases respectively, with 17 bases between them. The CDR3 contains 13 residues. The germline V gene has CDR1 LNHDA and CDR2 SQIVND (reference sequence). The CDR3 bases are TGTGCCAGTATAATCCGGGGGGGAGCCGAAGCTTTCTTT. It translates to CASIIRGGAEAFF.

The chain joins TRBV7-9 to TRBJ2-7; the D gene is possibly TRBD2 (5 bases). The V gene's germline CDR1 is SEHNR and CDR2 FQNEAQ (reference sequence). V gave up 1 base and J gave up 0 bases, with 13 bases separating them. The CDR3 covers 16 residues. CDR3 sequence (DNA): TGTGCCAGCAGCTTAGGTTGGCGGGCCCCCTCCTACGAGCAGTACTTC. Translating gives CASSLGWRAPSYEQYF.

This clone has a single count. CDR3 sequence: CASSPQASLGNTIYF. The CDR3 DNA is TGTGCCAGTAGTCCACAGGCTTCTCTAGGAAACACCATATATTTT. This chain uses TRBV19 with TRBJ1-3; the D gene is possibly TRBD1 (5 bases). CDR3 length: 15 residues. The germline V gene encodes CDR1 LNHDA and CDR2 SQIVND (reference sequence). V gave up 5 bases and J gave up 4 bases, with 15 bases separating them. The complete variable domain, with remaining parts taken from reference TRBV19 and TRBJ1-3, reads DGGITQSPKYLFRKEGQNVTLSCEQNLNHDAMYWYRQDPGQGLRLIYYSQIVNDFQKGDIAEGYSVSREKKESFPLTVTSAQKNPTAFYLCASSPQASLGNTIYFGEGSWLTVV.

The V call is TRBV7-2, the J call TRBJ1-1, with 8 bases identical to TRBD1. Germline assignment: CDR1 SGHTA and CDR2 FQGNSA. Germline trimming cut 3 bases from V and 8 bases from J; bases unmatched to any gene: 8. This CDR3 is built from 14 residues. The CDR3 coding sequence is TGTGCCAGCAGCTTGGGACAGGTTTCCCCAGAAGCTTTCTTT. Translated: CASSLGQVSPEAFF.

The genes are TRBV7-2 and TRBJ2-7; D remains ambiguous. The CDR3 length is 13 residues. Trimming left V 10 bases short and J 3 bases short, with 16 bases between. Germline values: CDR1 SGHTA, CDR2 FQGNSA. The DNA for the CDR3 is TGTGCCACCTCGACGATGGGCGACTACGAGCAGTACTTC. Its protein product is CATSTMGDYEQYF. The whole variable domain, filled in from reference TRBV7-2 and TRBJ2-7, reads GAGVSQSPSNKVTEKGKDVELRCDPISGHTALYWYRQSLGQGLEFLIYFQGNSAPDKSGLPSDRFSAERTGGSVSTLTIQRTQQEDSAVYLCATSTMGDYEQYFGPGTRLTVT.

The chain carries TRBV7-2 and TRBJ2-7; 9 bases line up with TRBD2. The CDR3 length is 16 residues. V lost 0 bases, J lost 2 bases, and 5 bases stayed unmatched. In germline, CDR1 is SGHTA, CDR2 FQGNSA. The CDR3 nucleotides are TGTGCCAGCAGCTTAGCGCGGCTAGCGGGGACCTACGAGCAGTACTTC. The encoded protein is CASSLARLAGTYEQYF. Full variable domain (rest looked up from reference TRBV7-2 and TRBJ2-7): GAGVSQSPSNKVTEKGKDVELRCDPISGHTALYWYRQSLGQGLEFLIYFQGNSAPDKSGLPSDRFSAERTGGSVSTLTIQRTQQEDSAVYLCASSLARLAGTYEQYFGPGTRLTVT.

J is TRBJ2-3 and V is TRBV7-2; D is possibly TRBD1 (5 bases). Germline values: CDR1 SGHTA, CDR2 FQGNSA. The CDR3 is made up of 15 amino acids. Deletions cut 1 base from V and 3 bases from J, with 11 bases between. In nucleotides, the CDR3 is TGTGCCAGCAGCTTAGTCAGGCAGGGAACAGATACGCAGTATTTT. Translated: CASSLVRQGTDTQYF. Complete variable domain (other parts from reference TRBV7-2 and TRBJ2-3): GAGVSQSPSNKVTEKGKDVELRCDPISGHTALYWYRQSLGQGLEFLIYFQGNSAPDKSGLPSDRFSAERTGGSVSTLTIQRTQQEDSAVYLCASSLVRQGTDTQYFGPGTRLTVL.

The chain employs TRBV15 and TRBJ2-3; 13 bases agree with TRBD2. Germline lookup yields CDR1 LNHNV and CDR2 YYDKDF (reference sequence). The ends lost 5 bases at V and 10 bases at J; junction bases unmatched: 9. This CDR3 contains 15 residues. The CDR3 coding sequence is TGTGCCACCAGCGACTCCGGGACTAGCGGGAAGCCGCAGTATTTT. It codes for CATSDSGTSGKPQYF.

The rearrangement links TRBV12-5 to TRBJ2-4; perhaps TRBD2 as D (5 bases). The CDR3 length is 14 residues. Germline CDR1 and CDR2: LGHNT and FRNRAP. Trimming took 4 bases from V and 7 from J, leaving 14 bases between them. This CDR3 is CASGSPWRRNIQYF. The CDR3 DNA reads as TGTGCTAGTGGTTCCCCCTGGCGGAGGAACATTCAGTACTTC.

This sequence joins TRBV7-8 and TRBJ2-6, with a weak D call TRBD2 (5 bases). This CDR3 region has 16 residues. Germline-derived CDR1 and CDR2 are SGHVS and FQNEAQ. Trimming shortened V by 5 bases and J by 4 bases, and 15 bases separated the two germline ends. CDR3 protein: CASSQVGSAGANVLTF. The DNA for the CDR3 is TGTGCCAGCAGCCAGGTGGGGAGTGCCGGGGCCAACGTCCTGACTTTC.

The chain links TRBV24-1 to TRBJ2-5; TRBD2 is a possible D gene (5 bases). V lost 3 bases and J lost 5, with 12 bases in between. This CDR3 is 14 amino acids long. Germline CDR1 and CDR2: KGHDR and SFDVKD. In DNA, the CDR3 is TGTGCCACCAGTGATCCCGGGAAAGAGGAGACCCAGTACTTC. As protein: CATSDPGKEETQYF.

This clone has only one observation. The CDR3 DNA reads as TGTGCCAGCCAGCGCAACCGGGAAAACTATGGCTACACCTTC. This sequence encodes CASQRNRENYGYTF. The chain has TRBV5-6 and TRBJ1-2; D gene ambiguous. The germline V and J ends were trimmed by 7 bases and 2 bases, with 15 bases remaining between them. Germline loops: CDR1 SGHDT, CDR2 YYEEEE. The CDR3 runs 14 residues.

The chain employs TRBV29-1 and TRBJ1-1, with a tentative D call TRBD1 (6 bases). The CDR3 is 13 amino acids. V dropped 7 bases and J dropped 1 base, with 13 bases sitting between them. The germline CDR1 and CDR2 sequences are SQVTM and ANQGSEA. The CDR3 sequence is CSARGGPNTEAFF. The DNA for the CDR3 is TGCAGCGCGAGGGGGGGGCCGAACACTGAAGCTTTCTTT.

Written as DNA, the CDR3 is TGTGCTAGTGGTTTGGTACTGGGGGGGGCAGATACGCAGTATTTT. This gives the protein CASGLVLGGADTQYF. This chain connects TRBV12-5 to TRBJ2-3; 7 nucleotides line up with TRBD2. This CDR3 is built from 15 residues. CDR1 and CDR2 (germline): LGHNT, FRNRAP. V was pared by 0 bases and J by 4 bases, with 4 bases of the junction left unmatched.